This note documents a single T cell receptor (beta chain) sequence. The antigen remains unidentified. TCR beta cDNA was reverse-transcribed from around 0.55 ug of total RNA. The reaction used a constant-region primer and ProtoScript II reverse transcriptase. TCR beta libraries came from three nested multiplex PCR rounds using slightly modified ARM-PCR. PCR rounds one and two used TRBV1-TRBV30 forward primers with a C-beta reverse primer for 10 cycles each. TCRdb re-called the multiplex PCR reads with MiXCR, one entry per CDR3 protein. The sample shows more than 40,000 distinct CDR3 sequences, about three quarters of them seen only once. The sample originates from a study of tumor-infiltrating lymphocytes in primary liver carcinoma. The wider study: The patients included men and women who were aged 30 to 69 years. With diameters of roughly 4.2 to 10 cm, tumors were stage T1-T3 N0M0. Study-wide findings and caveats: Presence in all five tumor regions was observed for only about 7.5-25% of top clones.

Joint extraction of RNA and DNA used about 17-30 mg of bulk tissue that was unsorted. All of the tumor samples contained over 80% viable tumor cells. V lost 5 bases, J lost 7 bases, and 15 bases lay in between. Germline assignment: CDR1 SEHNR and CDR2 FQNEAQ (reference sequence). This CDR3 region has 13 residues. Sequenced sample: liver tumor tissue from sampling region 5. Stated subset: tumor region T5, tumor centre. The chain recombines TRBV7-9 with TRBJ2-7; the D gene is possibly TRBD2 (6 bases). The source of this sequence is a man aged 35 to 55 with primary liver carcinoma and hepatitis B virus infection. The chain's CDR3 is CASSHGGTREQYF. The CDR3 region has the DNA TGTGCCAGCAGCCACGGGGGTACGAGGGAGCAGTACTTC.